This T cell receptor beta chain emerged from a study of T cells in Graves' hyperthyroidism and ophthalmopathy (dated by TCRdb to the late 2010s). At the level of the whole study: Peripheral blood samples were taken at initial diagnosis, before any treatment was given. To identify distinguishing TCR V-J signatures, a discovery cohort of some 100 patients was used, comprising fewer than 45 with Graves' ophthalmopathy and some 60 with stable Graves' hyperthyroidism. According to the paper, TCR Vbeta CDR3 sequencing was carried out on over 130 peripheral blood samples, which came from approximately 43 ophthalmopathy, under 85 hyperthyroidism and some 17 progressor patients. Prospective prediction of ophthalmopathy was tested in an independent validation cohort of some 20 hyperthyroidism patients and 17 patients who later progressed to ophthalmopathy. In several Graves' hyperthyroidism patients, the study also compared T-cell repertoires from thyroid tissue with T-cell repertoires from blood. After blood sampling, hyperthyroidism patients were treated with methimazole at a starting dose of 30 mg daily, and ophthalmopathy patients were treated with high-dose intravenous methylprednisolone. The 100 discovery patients were randomly split 7:3 into training and test sets.

Results and caveats for the whole study, not just this receptor: No statistical method was used to set the sample size in advance, and investigators knew the group allocation. Most expanded thyroid clonotypes (frequency above 0.001) were also detected in blood, a finding suggesting that blood repertoires may reflect thyroid immune responses. In validation, progression to ophthalmopathy was predicted by the model with about 70% sensitivity and nearly 75% specificity, a median of around 6.5 months before onset. Ophthalmopathy was separated from stable hyperthyroidism by a 13 V-J signature model, with 85% to 90% sensitivity and about 84% specificity obtained in cross-validation and 80%/75% obtained in testing.

A patient counted as having stable Graves' hyperthyroidism if no progression to ophthalmopathy occurred over 18 months of follow-up. Hyperthyroidism patients were newly diagnosed, with disease duration under 2 months, and aged 18 to 65 years. Any patient with an uncontrolled infection, another autoimmune disease, pregnancy or lactation was excluded. Diagnoses relied on clinical symptoms, serum thyroxine and TRAb, thyroid ultrasound and orbital computed tomography. PBMCs were separated from roughly 9.3 ml of fresh peripheral blood using Ficoll-Paque density gradient centrifugation. Trizol reagent was used to extract total RNA, and RNA quality was then checked on an Agilent 2100 Bioanalyzer. This clonotype was seen many times. Its antigen is currently not known. A junction end diverges from the germline sequence, so it may reflect a read error. The TCR beta CDR3 regions were amplified from the RNA transcripts. A first-round RT-PCR of the TCR CDR3 used the HTBI primer set with the Qiagen OneStep RT-PCR kit. The libraries were constructed in a second round of multiplex PCR and then size-selected and purified. Sequencing of the libraries was done on an Illumina HiSeq2000 using paired-end 100 bp reads. For the original study's pipeline: SOAPnuke was used to process the raw data, throwing out any read that contained adapters or uncalled bases, had a mean Phred below 15, or lacked an exact constant-primer or identifier match. High-quality paired reads were merged using COPE v1.2.5, and each unique nucleotide sequence was defined as a clonotype. MiTCR v1.1 was used to align clonotypes to the IMGT TRBV, TRBD and TRBJ reference segments. Analysis was restricted to V-J combinations with a frequency above 0.0001, which covered roughly 99% of repertoires. The TCS score was defined as F50 (clonal expansion) divided by E x V (chaos), with BLOSUM62-based TCRdist calculated between CDR3 peptides within each V-J. Welch's t-statistics and random forest reduced just over 500 V-J features to 13, which were used in a naive Bayes classifier (R e1071). TCRdb's own reprocessing of the public reads used fastp at Q25 and MiXCR and kept productive beta chains. Merged by CDR3 protein, the rows form single entries marked with the most common genes and DNA. The V and J calls shown here were made by TCRdb, not taken from the authors' results. In this sample the table shows about 400,000 distinct CDR3 sequences, more than 15% of which occur a single time. The ten largest make up 14% of the sample.

There are 19 amino acids in the CDR3, from cysteine to phenylalanine inclusive. Only CDR3 DNA remains: 57 bases, in frame from the first base. CDR1 SSHAT and CDR2 FNYEAQ are derived from the germline V gene (reference sequence). The sample was blood. In this chain, TRBV7-7 is recombined with TRBJ2-3, with TRBD2 identical over 10 junction bases. The sequence came from a woman aged 18-29 years with Graves' hyperthyroidism. The base sequence is TGTGCTAGCAGCTTAGATCGTAGGACTAGCGGCAACTACACAGATACGCAGTATTTT. The translation is CASSLDRRTSGNYTDTQYF.